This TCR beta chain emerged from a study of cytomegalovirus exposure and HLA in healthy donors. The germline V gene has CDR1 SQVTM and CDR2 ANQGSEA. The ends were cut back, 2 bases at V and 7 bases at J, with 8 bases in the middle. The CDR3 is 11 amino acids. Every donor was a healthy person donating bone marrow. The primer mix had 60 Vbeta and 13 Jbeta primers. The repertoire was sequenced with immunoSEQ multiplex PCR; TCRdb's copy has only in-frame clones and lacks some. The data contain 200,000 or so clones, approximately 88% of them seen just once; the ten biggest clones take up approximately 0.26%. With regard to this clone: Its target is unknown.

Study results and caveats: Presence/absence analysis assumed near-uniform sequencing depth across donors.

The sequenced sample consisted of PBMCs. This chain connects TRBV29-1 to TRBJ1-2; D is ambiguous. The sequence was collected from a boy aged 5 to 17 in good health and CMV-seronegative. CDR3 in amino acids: CSVESLAGYTF. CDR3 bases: TGCAGCGTTGAATCCCTAGCTGGCTACACCTTC.